Reported below is one TCR delta chain. This clone was seen at least ten times. What this receptor recognizes is not known. Per-base quality was not reported, and no clone a single base away is much larger than it. This sample was taken from a study of DNA immune sequencing with unique molecular identifiers (dated by TCRdb to about 2020). About the full investigation: gammadelta T cells were enriched from buffy coats using immunomagnetic cell separation, and their genomic DNA was sequenced. Healthy individuals were used as donors, and sorted peripheral blood gammadelta T cells were profiled from around ten of these donors. Fluorescence-activated cell sorting was used to enrich gammadelta T cells from the PBMC of 10 healthy people. An ultrasensitive DNA-based TRD repertoire sequencing method using PCR-introduced unique molecular identifiers was developed and validated in the study. Validation of the sequencing method was done both on synthetic reference molecules and on blood samples taken from healthy individuals. In the comparison of enriched versus non-enriched samples, around 95 ng of enriched gammadelta T-cell DNA and roughly 0.91 ug of non-enriched PBMC DNA were sequenced. Results and caveats for the whole study, not just this receptor: Novel TRD sequences not targeted by the primers cannot be detected by the primer-based approach. Among clonotypes in healthy donors, TRDV2 paired with TRDJ1 was identified as the most common TRD rearrangement. TRD repertoire diversity varied between healthy donors, with several donors highly oligoclonal where top 5 clonotypes exceeded half of productive molecules.

V gives up 1 base and J gives up 0 bases, and the segment between their germline ends measures 28 bases. Reading the germline V gene gives CDR1 NSMFDY and CDR2 ISSIKDK. The CDR3 contains 20 residues, cysteine and phenylalanine counted. Of all the DNA, just the CDR3 is kept, 60 bases in frame from base 1. The library was prepared using multiplex PCR. A 32-plex assay, with primers for all 8 TRDV and 4 TRDJ genes spanning the CDR3, was used to amplify the genomic DNA. A 12-nucleotide UMI was attached over around 3 barcoding PCR cycles, and a second PCR was then run with Illumina adapter primers. AMPure XP beads were used to purify the libraries, whose quality was checked on a Fragment Analyzer using the HS NGS Fragment kit. Sequencing was run on an Illumina MiniSeq mid-output kit with roughly 20% PhiX and 150 cycles of paired-end reads. In the source study's methods: MIGEC version 1.2.9 was used to process reads, grouping reads by UMI and building error-corrected consensus sequences. Modified VDJtools version 1.2.1 scripts and the tcR R package were used for post-processing. TCRdb reprocessed the public reads with the caller CATT; rows with the same DNA were merged afterwards. It is TCRdb's table, rather than the study itself, that gives the V and J calls and clone size. The table for this sample lists under 6,500 delta-chain clones; approximately 11% of them were counted only once. Around half of the sample is held by the ten biggest clonotypes.

The receptor comes from a human donor in good health. The V gene is TRAV29/DV5 and the J gene is TRDJ1; the D segment might be TRDD2 or TRDD3, since each matches 9 bases. The J gene is not listed in TCRdb, so it was assigned here from a DNA match to germline. Sequenced input: gamma-delta T cells enriched from blood buffy coat, or unenriched PBMCs (not recorded which). CDR3 protein: CAASPRPSYGGIHYTDKLIF. The DNA sequence is given as TGTGCAGCAAGCCCTAGGCCTTCCTACGGGGGGATACACTACACCGATAAACTCATCTTT.